This T cell receptor (beta chain) derives from a study of CD8 T cells in Susac syndrome. After extraction with the RNeasy kit, about 0.45 to 1 ug of the RNA was reverse transcribed using random hexamers. Across 54 Vbeta and 13 Jbeta, TCR beta CDR3 was amplified with immunoSEQ multiplex PCR. TCRdb ran MiXCR on the immunoSEQ multiplex PCR reads and lists one entry per CDR3 protein. Of some 80,000 distinct CDR3 sequences detected, about 93% appear once; the ten largest clones hold about 0.28%. CD8+ and CD4+ blood T cells underwent TCR beta sequencing. TEMRA cells were FACS-enriched, and CD8+ and CD4+ T cells were isolated negatively. Germline CDR1 and CDR2: MGHDK and SYGVNS. The length of the CDR3 is 14 residues. Losses at the gene ends were 10 bases for V and 3 bases for J; bases not matched to a gene: 9.

The chain carries TRBV25-1 and TRBJ2-1; TRBD1 matches at 7 bases. The clonotype originates from a human donor in good health. The sequencing sample was made of CD8+ T cells from PBMCs. This CDR3 reads CATSGTVDYNEQFF. In DNA, the CDR3 is TGTGCCACCTCAGGGACAGTGGACTACAATGAGCAGTTCTTC.